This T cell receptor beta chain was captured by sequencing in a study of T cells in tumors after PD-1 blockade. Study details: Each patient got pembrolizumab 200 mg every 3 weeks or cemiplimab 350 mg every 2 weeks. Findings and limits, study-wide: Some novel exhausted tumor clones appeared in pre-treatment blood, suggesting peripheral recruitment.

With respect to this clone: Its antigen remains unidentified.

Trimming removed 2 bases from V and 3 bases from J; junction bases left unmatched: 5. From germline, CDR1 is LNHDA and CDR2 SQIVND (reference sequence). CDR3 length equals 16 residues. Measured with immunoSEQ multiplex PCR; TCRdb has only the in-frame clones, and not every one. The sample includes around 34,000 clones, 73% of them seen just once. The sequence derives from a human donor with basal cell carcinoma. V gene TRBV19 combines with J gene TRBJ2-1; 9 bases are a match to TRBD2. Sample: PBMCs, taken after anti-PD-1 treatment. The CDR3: CASSIPAGGLYNEQFF. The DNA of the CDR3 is TGTGCCAGTAGTATACCTGCGGGGGGGCTCTACAATGAGCAGTTCTTC.